The sequence of this TCR beta chain was determined in a study of Ad26.COV2.S vaccination and SARS-CoV-2 variants. The sample's treatment: some 20 received Ad26.COV2.S at low or high dose, single or two shots; 5 received placebo; per-sample allocation not given. Each sample was drawn 63 days after the first injection (of vaccine or placebo). On this clone: Its antigen remains unknown.

Assay: immunoSEQ multiplex PCR; the TCRdb copy retains only in-frame clones and omits some. The sample yields 380,000 or so clones, about four fifths seen once. Study-wide results and limits: Researchers reported similar non-spike TCR breadth in vaccine and placebo recipients.

Germline CDR1 is SGDLS and CDR2 is YYNGEE. Germline trimming cut 2 bases from V and 7 bases from J; bases unmatched to any gene: 20. The CDR3 totals 19 residues. V is TRBV9 and J is TRBJ2-1; 8 bases agree with TRBD2. This TCR was recovered from a person aged 18-65 years who received the Ad26.COV2.S COVID-19 vaccine or a placebo. The sample here was peripheral blood, taken in a trial of Ad26.COV2.S vaccine versus placebo. CDR3 protein: CASSVPRGKRERGGNEQFF. The CDR3 coding sequence is TGTGCCAGCAGCGTCCCCCGTGGAAAGCGGGAGAGGGGGGGGAATGAGCAGTTCTTC.